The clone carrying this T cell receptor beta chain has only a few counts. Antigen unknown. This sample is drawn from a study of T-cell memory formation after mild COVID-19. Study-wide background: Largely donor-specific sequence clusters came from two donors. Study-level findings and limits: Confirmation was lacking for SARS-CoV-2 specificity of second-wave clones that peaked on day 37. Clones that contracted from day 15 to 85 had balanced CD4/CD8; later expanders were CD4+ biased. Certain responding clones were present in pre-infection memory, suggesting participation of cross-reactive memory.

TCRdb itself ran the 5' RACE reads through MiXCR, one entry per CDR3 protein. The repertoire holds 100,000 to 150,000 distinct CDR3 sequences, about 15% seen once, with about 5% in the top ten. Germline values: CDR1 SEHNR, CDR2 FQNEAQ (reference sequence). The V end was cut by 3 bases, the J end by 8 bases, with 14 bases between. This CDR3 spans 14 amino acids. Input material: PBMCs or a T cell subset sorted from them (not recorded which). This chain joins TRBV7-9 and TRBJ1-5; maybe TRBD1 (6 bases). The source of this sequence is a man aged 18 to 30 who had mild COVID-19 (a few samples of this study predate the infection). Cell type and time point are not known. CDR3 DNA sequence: TGTGCCAGCAGCTTCGAGGGGGATAGGGAGCCCCAGCATTTT. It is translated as CASSFEGDREPQHF.